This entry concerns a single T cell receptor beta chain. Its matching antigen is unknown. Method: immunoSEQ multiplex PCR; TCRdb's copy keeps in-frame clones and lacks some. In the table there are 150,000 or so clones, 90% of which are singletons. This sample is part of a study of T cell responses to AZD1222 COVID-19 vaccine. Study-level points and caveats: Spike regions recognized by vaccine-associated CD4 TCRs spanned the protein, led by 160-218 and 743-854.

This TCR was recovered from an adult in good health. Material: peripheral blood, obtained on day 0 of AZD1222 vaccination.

CDR3 coding DNA: TGTGCCAGCAGTGAAGAAGGGAACAATAATGAAAAACTGTTTTTT. It yields the protein CASSEEGNNNEKLFF. The chain has TRBV2 and TRBJ1-4; D remains unclear. This CDR3 comprises 15 residues. Germline-derived CDR1 and CDR2 are SNHLY and FYNNEI. V lost 1 base and J lost 4, with 10 bases in between.